The entry that follows covers one TCR beta chain sequence. The repertoire was sequenced with immunoSEQ multiplex PCR; TCRdb's copy has only in-frame clones and lacks some. The sample contains about 210,000 clones, more than 75% of which appear only once. The sample belongs to a study of blood T cell repertoires in COVID-19. Study details: From T cells, B-cell-depleted T cells, or PBMCs came the material, which was cDNA or gDNA.

Sequences were obtained from peripheral blood. The clonotype was recovered from a woman aged 40 to 50 with acute or convalescent COVID-19.

The CDR3 is CASSAGTNTEAFF. The CDR3 DNA reads TGTGCCAGCAGTGCAGGGACTAACACTGAAGCTTTCTTT. V gene TRBV27 combines with J gene TRBJ1-1, with TRBD1 as a possible D gene (5 bases). With 5 bases removed from V and 2 bases from J, the gap between germline ends came to 9 bases. The CDR3 contains 13 residues. Germline lookup yields CDR1 MNHEY and CDR2 SMNVEV (reference sequence).